The T cell receptor (beta chain) under discussion was sequenced for a study of shared clonotypes between healthy human individuals (dated by TCRdb to the early 2020s). Regarding the complete study: A couple of women and three men aged 18 to 49 years were included in the cohort. For each donor, CD4 naive and CD4 memory were each given three plates, CD8 naive was given two plates, and CD8 memory was given one plate. The study deeply sequenced blood TCR repertoires of about five healthy adults to estimate repertoire size and the extent of clonotype sharing between individuals. Different laboratories and diverse techniques were used to prepare libraries and sequence TCR repertoires, to increase sequencing depth and limit assay-specific biases. Each donor's leukapheresis produced roughly between roughly 0.85 and 9.5 billion PBMCs. Beyond this particular receptor, the publication reports: Even with the large sequencing depth, rarefaction of the sorted-subset datasets indicated that sequencing was incomplete. Sampling was restricted to blood, and TCR repertoires in tissues likely differ from the TCR repertoires found in blood. Compared with non-shared clonotypes, clonotypes shared by all four sorted-subset donors had higher generation probabilities. Because the study included only a small number of donors, the genetic and exposure-history diversity represented was limited. Pairwise subsampling led to the expectation that sequencing depth would affect the degree of clonotype sharing among donors. Larger estimated clonotype richness was generally found for naive subsets than for memory subsets. Across a handful of donors, roughly 5.4% of naive CD4, roughly 3.4% of naive CD8, roughly 2.2% of memory CD4, and approximately 0.4% of memory CD8 clonotypes were shared.

Using the deep immunoSEQ assay, TCR CDR3 regions were amplified from genomic DNA by multiplex PCR. Extracted genomic DNA from each cell subset was distributed evenly across all wells of several immunoSEQ 96-well plates, and each plate was treated as a replicate. For sorted subsets, approximately 210 ng of genomic DNA, equivalent to some 33,000 T cell genomes, went into each replicate PCR. Purified libraries were quantified with a Qubit 3.0 fluorometer, sized on a Bioanalyzer 2100, and re-quantified with the KAPA Library Quantification kit. A separate single-read 150-cycle Illumina NextSeq 550 flow cell was used to sequence each immunoSEQ 96-well plate. The original methods were these. The immunoSEQ output contained only junctional sequences without quality scores, so filtering could not match that applied to full-length reads. Sequences were annotated with PyIR, a Python wrapper for IgBLAST v1.9, using IMGT germline references to assign V/J genes and CDR3. Reads were removed for weak V/J assignments (E-value above 1e-6), missing CDR3, stop codons, out-of-frame junctions, or ambiguous translated residues. V3J clonotypes were defined as sequences sharing an identical inferred V gene, J gene, and CDR3 amino acid sequence. Percentage overlap between repertoires was computed as shared unique clonotypes divided by the size of the smaller repertoire. Richness of each repertoire was evaluated using RTK rarefaction, the Chao1 estimator, and Recon v2.1 estimates of unobserved clonotypes. For all TCRbeta clonotypes obtained by the gDNA method from a handful of donors, generation probabilities were computed with OLGA. TCRdb took over this immuneACCESS table, retaining in-frame rearrangements with V and J assigned. Such tables are incomplete; in checked studies, under half of the missing clones stem from an unresolved V gene, and the remainder is unexplained. That table furnishes V, J and clone size, whereas the DNA furnished D and trimming. This sample has some 500,000 clones in its table, and about 96% of those were observed once. Less than 0.06% of the sample is taken by the ten largest.

The donors were healthy, HIV-negative adults who had no recently reported acute infections or vaccinations. Every donor was a Caucasian adult living in Nashville, Tennessee, USA. Magnetic negative selection was used to enrich CD4+ T cells, after which naive cells were positively selected on CD45RA and the negative fraction became the memory subset. Blood was obtained by leukapheresis, after which PBMCs were separated by Ficoll-Histopaque density gradient centrifugation and cryopreserved in liquid nitrogen vapor phase. Purity and quantity of every magnetically sorted T cell population were checked by analytical flow cytometry. Genomic DNA was isolated from each sorted fraction and quantified by UV absorbance on a Nanodrop 2000c. On this clone itself: It has no known antigen specificity. No clone much larger than this one lies a single base away; base qualities are absent.

Sequences were obtained from naive CD4+ T cells sorted from blood. In the paper's terms, the cell subset or site label means: CD45RA+ positively selected. This receptor was taken from a woman in her twenties or thirties in good health.

The CDR3 amino acid sequence is: CASRPSGGSNQPQHF. The base sequence is TGTGCCAGTAGACCCTCCGGGGGTAGCAATCAGCCCCAGCATTTT. The receptor chain draws on TRBV19 and TRBJ1-5, with TRBD1 as a weak D call on 5 bases. The CDR3, from cysteine to phenylalanine, totals 15 residues. CDR3 DNA is the only sequence kept; it has 45 bases, read in frame from the first base. The junction carries 12 bases between V and J, which are trimmed by 6 bases and 0 bases respectively. As encoded in the germline V gene (reference sequence), CDR1 is LNHDA while CDR2 is SQIVND.